The 10 T cell receptor beta chains below were found in one sample sequenced in a study of neoadjuvant anti-PD-1 for oral cavity cancer. Libraries were prepared by immunoSEQ multiplex PCR; TCRdb keeps only in-frame clonotypes and omits some of them. Of about 13,000 clones listed, roughly 67% were seen once; the top ten hold 2.5% to 3.5%. As for time point: after neoadjuvant nivolumab, at surgical resection. The starting material was PBMCs, obtained after nivolumab (anti-PD-1) treatment. These receptors were taken from a person between 40 and 85 years old with oral cavity squamous cell carcinoma.

This clone has just a few counts. The V and J genes are TRBV28 and TRBJ2-4; tentative D call: TRBD2 (6 bases). CDR3 length: 11 residues. Germline CDR1 MDHEN, CDR2 SYDVKM. The V gene lost 6 bases and the J gene lost 6 bases, with 6 bases spanning the gap. The CDR3 DNA follows: TGTGCCAGCAGGGAGGGAAACATTCAGTACTTC. Translation: CASREGNIQYF.

This clone was seen more than once but under ten times. The CDR3 loop is CASSDPKGVYQETQYF. CDR3 in DNA: TGTGCCAGCAGTGACCCCAAGGGCGTTTACCAAGAGACCCAGTACTTC. V and J are TRBV6-4 and TRBJ2-5; D remains ambiguous. Germline V gene sequence: CDR1 MRHNA, CDR2 SNTAGT. V lost 2 bases, J lost 0 bases, and 13 bases lay in between. This CDR3 contains 16 residues.

The chain employs TRBV11-2 and TRBJ2-5; 13 bases align to TRBD2. CDR3 size: 16 residues. CDR1 and CDR2 (germline): SGHAT, FQNNGV. J lost 3 bases, V lost 4 bases, and 5 bases had no gene match. CDR3 bases: TGTGCCAGCAGCTCCACCGGGACTAGCGGGAAAGAGACCCAGTACTTC. Protein sequence: CASSSTGTSGKETQYF.

The V call is TRBV5-1, the J call TRBJ2-1; D possibly corresponds to TRBD1 (7 bases). Germline-derived CDR1 and CDR2 are SGHRS and YFSETQ. The CDR3 spans 13 residues. Trimming took 5 bases from V and 3 from J, leaving 9 bases between them. The CDR3 DNA is TGCGCCAGCAGGCGGGACAGCTACAATGAGCAGTTCTTC. Its protein product is CASRRDSYNEQFF.

V usage is TRBV6-1 and J usage is TRBJ1-1; no clear D gene. Trimming stripped 7 bases from V and 2 bases from J, with 17 bases between. The CDR3 has 15 amino acids. Germline loops: CDR1 MNHNS, CDR2 SASEGT. The CDR3 DNA reads TGTGCCAGCATTTTCTCCACGGGAGTTAACACTGAAGCTTTCTTT. It encodes CASIFSTGVNTEAFF.

The J gene is TRBJ1-5, the V gene TRBV7-3; 11 bases are shared with TRBD1. Germline CDR1 SGHTA, CDR2 FQGTGA. Trimming took 3 bases from V and 0 from J; bases not matched to a gene: 10. CDR3 length equals 19 residues. The CDR3 reads CASSFVPGQGVRSNQPQHF. The DNA for the CDR3 is TGTGCCAGCAGCTTTGTCCCGGGACAGGGGGTTCGTAGCAATCAGCCCCAGCATTTT. Using reference TRBV7-3 and TRBJ1-5 for the parts outside the CDR3, the full variable domain is GAGVSQTPSNKVTEKGKYVELRCDPISGHTALYWYRQSLGQGPEFLIYFQGTGAADDSGLPNDRFFAVRPEGSVSTLKIQRTERGDSAVYLCASSFVPGQGVRSNQPQHFGDGTRLSIL.

The gene calls are TRBV14 and TRBJ1-1; D not certain. V was trimmed by 1 base and J by 4 bases, leaving 7 bases between them. CDR1 SGHDN and CDR2 FVKESK come from the germline V gene. The CDR3 is made up of 13 amino acids. The CDR3 DNA follows: TGTGCCAGCAGCCAAGTAGTAGCCACTGAAGCTTTCTTT. Amino acids: CASSQVVATEAFF.

This clone was seen a few times. The rearrangement joins TRBV6-5 to TRBJ2-7, with D tentatively TRBD1 or TRBD2 (6 bases each). This CDR3 comprises 14 residues. The germline V gene has CDR1 MNHEY and CDR2 SVGAGI. V was shortened by 7 bases and J by 6 bases, with 19 bases between the two germline ends. Here the CDR3 reads CASTPGAGRSEQYF. CDR3 nucleotide sequence: TGTGCCAGCACCCCGGGGGCCGGGCGGAGCGAGCAGTACTTC.

The chain uses TRBV11-2 and TRBJ2-2; maybe TRBD2 (6 bases). The CDR3 sequence is 14 residues long. The V end was cut by 9 bases, the J end by 1 base, with 12 bases between. Germline V gene sequence: CDR1 SGHAT, CDR2 FQNNGV. CDR3 in DNA: TGTGCCAGTTCCCCGGGGGTGAACACCGGGGAGCTGTTTTTT. This sequence encodes CASSPGVNTGELFF.

This clone was detected a few times. The chain employs TRBV5-1 and TRBJ1-4, with TRBD1 as a possible D gene (6 bases). This CDR3 is 16 amino acids long. Germline lookup yields CDR1 SGHRS and CDR2 YFSETQ. Trimming cost V 1 base and J 8 bases, with 18 bases left between them. CDR3 DNA: TGCGCCAGCAGCTTGAGTACGGGGGGCATAGACGAAAAACTGTTTTTT. This gives the protein CASSLSTGGIDEKLFF. Variable domain in full (rest from reference TRBV5-1 and TRBJ1-4): KAGVTQTPRYLIKTRGQQVTLSCSPISGHRSVSWYQQTPGQGLQFLFEYFSETQRNKGNFPGRFSGRQFSNSRSEMNVSTLELGDSALYLCASSLSTGGIDEKLFFGSGTQLSVL.